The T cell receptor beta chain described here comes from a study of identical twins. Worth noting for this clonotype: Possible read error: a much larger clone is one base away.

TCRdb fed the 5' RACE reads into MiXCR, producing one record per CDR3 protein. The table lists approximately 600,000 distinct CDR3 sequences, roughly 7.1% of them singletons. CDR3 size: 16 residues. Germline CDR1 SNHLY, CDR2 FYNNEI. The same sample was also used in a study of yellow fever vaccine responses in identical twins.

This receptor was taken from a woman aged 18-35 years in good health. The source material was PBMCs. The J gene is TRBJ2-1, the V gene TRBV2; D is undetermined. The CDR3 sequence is CASSEAAKRTPDEHFF. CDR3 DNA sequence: TGTGCCAGCAGTGAAGCTGCGAAGAGAACCCCCGATGAGCACTTCTTC. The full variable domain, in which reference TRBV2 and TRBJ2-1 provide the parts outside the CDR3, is EPEVTQTPSHQVTQMGQEVILRCVPISNHLYFYWYRQILGQKVEFLVSFYNNEISEKSEIFDDQFSVERPDGSNFTLKIRSTKLEDSAMYFCASSEAAKRTPDEHFFGPGTRLTVL.